A selection of T cell receptor beta chains follows, all from one sample in a study of blood T cell repertoires in COVID-19. Profiled with immunoSEQ multiplex PCR; TCRdb holds only in-frame clones, not every one. The table includes around 37,000 clones, roughly nine tenths detected once. Sequencing was carried out using peripheral blood. The receptors were gathered from a man aged 60 to 69 with acute or convalescent COVID-19. Each CDR3 is given with its conserved first and last residue. Each record gives: CDR3 length, J gene, clone size, D gene, V gene, CDR3 protein, CDR3 DNA. D genes are given only for firm matches. Size is stated for part of the rows, as once, few or many counts, or as a class when the clone is expanded.

>15|TRBJ1-4|-|-|TRBV5-1
CASSFGHTTNEKLFF
TGCGCCAGCAGCTTCGGACACACAACTAATGAAAAACTGTTTTTT
>14|TRBJ2-7|-|-|TRBV5-6
CASSFSDFSYEQYF
TGTGCCAGCAGCTTTAGTGACTTCTCCTACGAGCAGTACTTC
>17|TRBJ2-3|-|-|TRBV19
CASSMGVRREVTDTQYF
TGTGCCAGTAGTATGGGAGTACGTAGGGAGGTCACAGATACGCAGTATTTT
>13|TRBJ1-5|-|-|TRBV27
CASSFLLGEPQHF
TGTGCCAGCAGTTTTCTCCTAGGGGAACCCCAGCATTTT
>15|TRBJ1-5|once|-|TRBV6-6
CASSYAQGRAQPQHF
TGTGCCAGCAGTTACGCCCAGGGGCGGGCTCAGCCCCAGCATTTT
>15|TRBJ1-4|-|-|TRBV24-1
CATSDLWQGNEKLFF
TGTGCCACCAGTGATTTGTGGCAGGGAAATGAAAAACTGTTTTTT
>16|TRBJ2-7|-|-|TRBV7-9
CASSLAGGIADYEQYF
TGTGCCAGCAGCTTAGCGGGTGGTATAGCGGACTACGAGCAGTACTTC
>15|TRBJ2-4|-|TRBD1|TRBV11-2
CASSDHQGAGDIQYF
TGTGCCAGCAGCGATCACCAGGGGGCTGGTGACATTCAGTACTTC
>17|TRBJ1-1|-|-|TRBV10-1
CASSESVGQTMNTEAFF
TGCGCCAGCAGTGAGTCCGTTGGACAGACCATGAACACTGAAGCTTTCTTT
>13|TRBJ2-1|-|-|TRBV6-5
CASSPGLLNEQFF
TGTGCCAGCAGTCCCGGACTTCTTAATGAGCAGTTCTTC
>19|TRBJ2-5|-|-|TRBV11-2
CASSPRQGPTGRSQETQYF
TGTGCCAGCAGCCCACGACAAGGTCCGACAGGACGGTCTCAAGAGACCCAGTACTTC
>16|TRBJ2-7|-|-|TRBV21-1
CASIKGAGGYISEQYF
TGTGCCAGCATCAAGGGGGCAGGGGGCTATATCTCCGAGCAGTACTTC
>15|TRBJ2-5|-|TRBD1|TRBV5-4
CASHPQGMAGETQYF
TGTGCCAGCCATCCACAGGGGATGGCGGGAGAGACCCAGTACTTC
>17|TRBJ2-2|-|TRBD2|TRBV28
CASSLPRTSGATGELFF
TGTGCCAGCAGCCTGCCCCGGACTAGCGGGGCCACCGGGGAGCTGTTTTTT
>14|TRBJ1-1|-|TRBD1|TRBV29-1
CSVTGTGVRAEAFF
TGCAGCGTGACCGGGACAGGAGTAAGGGCTGAAGCTTTCTTT
>16|TRBJ1-5|-|-|TRBV25-1
CASSGADYYSNQPQHF
TGTGCCAGCAGTGGAGCCGACTACTATAGCAATCAGCCCCAGCATTTT
>15|TRBJ2-7|-|-|TRBV6-5
CASSSPLLGRIEQYF
TGTGCCAGCAGTTCCCCCTTGCTTGGGAGAATCGAGCAGTACTTC
>15|TRBJ2-5|-|-|TRBV5-1
CASTRFTRDQETQYF
TGCGCCAGTACCCGCTTTACTAGGGACCAAGAGACCCAGTACTTC
>15|TRBJ2-1|-|-|TRBV5-1
CASSSGDSSYNEQFF
TGCGCCAGCAGCTCGGGAGACAGCTCCTACAATGAGCAGTTCTTC
>14|TRBJ2-1|-|TRBD2|TRBV3-1/TRBV3-2
CASHTSGRQREQFF
TGTGCCAGCCACACTAGCGGGAGACAACGTGAGCAGTTCTTC
>15|TRBJ2-1|-|-|TRBV27
CASSLGRRGNNEQFF
TGTGCCAGCAGTTTAGGCCGGCGGGGCAACAATGAGCAGTTCTTC
>12|TRBJ2-1|-|-|TRBV29-1
CSVVFSINEQFF
TGCAGCGTTGTCTTCAGTATCAATGAGCAGTTCTTC
>15|TRBJ2-7|-|-|TRBV7-9
CASSLGFILGDEQYF
TGTGCCAGCAGCTTAGGGTTCATCCTAGGGGACGAGCAGTACTTC
>12|TRBJ2-7|-|-|TRBV2
CASGRGSYEQYF
TGTGCCAGCGGTCGGGGCTCCTACGAGCAGTACTTC
>15|TRBJ1-4|-|-|TRBV28
CASSLLGATNEKLFF
TGTGCCAGCAGTTTACTTGGGGCCACTAATGAAAAACTGTTTTTT
>14|TRBJ2-1|-|TRBD1|TRBV5-4
CASSAGQGRTEQFF
TGTGCCAGCAGCGCTGGACAGGGGAGGACTGAGCAGTTCTTC
>17|TRBJ1-2|-|-|TRBV23-1
CASSQSGRTPWDGNYTF
TGCGCCAGCAGTCAATCGGGGAGGACCCCTTGGGACGGCAACTACACCTTC
>14|TRBJ2-3|once|TRBD1|TRBV25-1
CASSETQGANTQYF
TGTGCCAGCAGTGAAACCCAGGGGGCGAATACGCAGTATTTT
>12|TRBJ2-3|-|-|TRBV28
CASSPFSDTQYF
TGTGCCAGCAGCCCTTTTTCAGATACGCAGTATTTT
>15|TRBJ2-5|-|TRBD1|TRBV5-6
CASSLGRGPQETQYF
TGTGCCAGCAGCTTGGGCAGGGGGCCCCAAGAGACCCAGTACTTC
>18|TRBJ2-6|-|TRBD1|TRBV6-2/TRBV6-3
CASSYITGQGTGANVLTF
TGTGCCAGCAGTTACATAACGGGACAGGGGACCGGGGCCAACGTCCTGACTTTC
>12|TRBJ2-7|-|-|TRBV18
CASAGTSYEQYF
TGTGCCAGCGCAGGAACCTCCTACGAGCAGTACTTC
>14|TRBJ1-5|-|TRBD1|TRBV19
CASADRQGYQPQHF
TGTGCCAGCGCTGATAGACAGGGGTATCAGCCCCAGCATTTT
>15|TRBJ2-1|-|TRBD2|TRBV11-2
CASSLVWTRGGEQFF
TGTGCCAGCAGCTTAGTGTGGACTAGAGGAGGCGAGCAGTTCTTC
>17|TRBJ2-1|-|TRBD1|TRBV24-1
CATSDSLDRVRVNEQFF
TGTGCCACCAGTGATTCTCTAGACAGGGTCAGAGTCAATGAGCAGTTCTTC
>13|TRBJ2-7|-|-|TRBV28
CASSLWSLDEQYF
TGTGCCAGCAGTTTATGGTCCTTAGACGAGCAGTACTTC
>14|TRBJ1-2|-|-|TRBV4-3
CASSQRGGGYGYTF
TGCGCCAGCAGCCAACGGGGAGGTGGCTATGGCTACACCTTC
>15|TRBJ1-2|-|-|TRBV5-1
CASSLEGATYYGYTF
TGCGCCAGCAGCTTGGAAGGGGCTACATACTATGGCTACACCTTC
>15|TRBJ2-2|few|-|TRBV9
CASSVDLRRAGELFF
TGTGCCAGCAGCGTAGATCTCCGCCGGGCCGGGGAGCTGTTTTTT
>15|TRBJ1-1|-|-|TRBV12-5
CASGLHTGTHTEAFF
TGTGCTAGTGGTCTACATACCGGGACACACACTGAAGCTTTCTTT
>15|TRBJ2-7|-|TRBD1|TRBV5-1
CASSLDTGGAYEQYF
TGCGCCAGCAGCTTGGATACAGGGGGCGCGTACGAGCAGTACTTC
>15|TRBJ2-2|-|-|TRBV7-2
CASSPRVGRTGELFF
TGTGCCAGCAGCCCCCGAGTGGGGAGGACCGGGGAGCTGTTTTTT
>15|TRBJ1-6|few|TRBD1|TRBV10-1
CASSESGQGDSPLHF
TGCGCCAGCAGTGAGTCAGGACAGGGGGATTCACCCCTCCACTTT
>14|TRBJ2-1|-|-|TRBV7-8
CASSLGSRDNEQFF
TGTGCCAGCAGCTTAGGGTCTCGGGACAATGAGCAGTTCTTC
>15|TRBJ2-2|-|TRBD2|TRBV19
CASRTSGRSPGELFF
TGTGCCAGTAGGACTAGCGGGAGGTCCCCCGGGGAGCTGTTTTTT
>16|TRBJ2-1|-|TRBD2|TRBV9
CASSVGTGGTYNEQFF
TGTGCCAGCAGCGTAGGCACGGGAGGCACCTACAATGAGCAGTTCTTC
>15|TRBJ1-2|-|-|TRBV5-5
CASSSTGSSNYGYTF
TGTGCCAGCAGCAGCACAGGAAGCTCTAACTATGGCTACACCTTC
>19|TRBJ2-1|-|TRBD1|TRBV28
CASTRTPGGGVSSYNEQFF
TGTGCCAGCACCCGAACCCCAGGGGGCGGGGTTAGCTCCTACAATGAGCAGTTCTTC
>13|TRBJ2-1|-|-|TRBV14
CASSLDSYNEQFF
TGTGCCAGCAGTCTGGACAGCTACAATGAGCAGTTCTTC
>14|TRBJ1-5|-|TRBD1|TRBV12-5
CASGRTGVEWPQHF
TGTGCTAGTGGCCGGACAGGGGTGGAATGGCCCCAGCATTTT
>15|TRBJ2-1|-|TRBD2|TRBV7-7
CAIGREGGKVDEQFF
TGTGCTATTGGCAGGGAGGGCGGTAAGGTCGATGAGCAGTTCTTC
>16|TRBJ1-4|-|-|TRBV15
CATSSQTGRRNEKLFF
TGTGCCACCAGCAGTCAGACAGGACGGAGGAATGAAAAACTGTTTTTT
>13|TRBJ2-1|-|TRBD2|TRBV7-8
CASSLGTSNEQFF
TGTGCCAGCAGCTTGGGGACTAGCAATGAGCAGTTCTTC
>13|TRBJ1-2|once|-|TRBV28
CASSSQVSYGYTF
TGTGCCAGCAGTTCCCAGGTTAGCTATGGCTACACCTTC
>15|TRBJ2-1|-|TRBD2|TRBV9
CATLYGQSGGNEQFF
TGTGCGACACTCTACGGGCAGAGCGGGGGGAATGAGCAGTTCTTC
>15|TRBJ1-5|-|TRBD1|TRBV19
CASSHQGAGDQPQHF
TGTGCCAGTAGCCACCAGGGGGCAGGGGATCAGCCCCAGCATTTT
>13|TRBJ2-2|once|-|TRBV19
CASKTSNVGELFF
TGTGCCAGTAAAACTAGCAACGTCGGGGAGCTGTTTTTT